The clone carrying this T cell receptor (beta chain) was counted many times. The data stem from a study of breast tumors, draining lymph nodes, adjacent tissues. TCRdb analysed the multiplex PCR reads with MiXCR anew, one entry per CDR3 protein. In the table there are 150,000 to 200,000 distinct CDR3 sequences, more than 25% of which are singletons. Samples came from axillary lymph nodes draining the breast cancer. This CDR3 is built from 16 residues. Germline trimming cut 3 bases from V and 5 bases from J; bases unmatched to any gene: 11. Looked up from germline, CDR1 is PRHDT and CDR2 is FYEKMQ (reference sequence).

This sequence was found in a female donor with breast cancer. Some clones in this sample may be carry-over from other donors' samples. The sample was axillary lymph node tissue. This chain uses TRBV13 with TRBJ1-2; 8 nucleotides align to TRBD1. As DNA, the CDR3 is TGTGCCAGCAGCTTCGAGAGACAGGGGATCCGGTATGGCTACACCTTC. The encoded protein is CASSFERQGIRYGYTF.